This TCR beta chain stems from a study of cytomegalovirus exposure and HLA in healthy donors. Points from the study as a whole: Apart from CMV serostatus, no immune exposure information was available. In a later analysis, CMV-associated beta chains were mostly HLA-associated, it appeared. Associated with cytomegalovirus, according to the listing, were 150 to 200 TCR beta chains.

Deletions cut 2 bases from V and 1 base from J, with 12 bases between. The CDR3 sequence is 15 residues long. Germline V gene sequence: CDR1 MNHNS, CDR2 SASEGT. PCR was performed using 60 Vbeta and 13 Jbeta primers. Assay used: immunoSEQ multiplex PCR; TCRdb lists only in-frame clones, some missing. The table lists approximately 170,000 clones, roughly 85% of them singletons. A word on this clone: No antigen is known for it.

The receptor was derived from a man between 18 and 35 years old in good health and CMV-seropositive. The chain couples TRBV6-1 to TRBJ2-7, with TRBD2 as a possible D gene (5 bases). Sequenced input: PBMCs. The CDR3 coding sequence is TGTGCCAGCAGTGAATTTTCGCGGGCTTCCTACGAGCAGTACTTC. As protein: CASSEFSRASYEQYF.